The 3 T cell receptor beta chains below were found in one sample sequenced in a study of T cells in Graves' hyperthyroidism and ophthalmopathy. It was RNA transcripts that yielded the amplified TCR beta CDR3 regions. The TCR CDR3 was amplified in a first-round RT-PCR using the HTBI primer set. TCRdb re-analysed the multiplex PCR reads in MiXCR, keeping a single row per CDR3 protein. The profile shows under 300,000 distinct CDR3 sequences, roughly 15% of them singletons. What was sequenced was blood. All receptors come from a woman aged 40-49 years with Graves' hyperthyroidism.

This clonotype was seen many times. This rearrangement joins TRBV2 to TRBJ1-4, with a possible D match to TRBD1 (5 bases). The germline V and J ends were trimmed by 6 bases and 3 bases, with 11 bases remaining between them. From germline, CDR1 is SNHLY and CDR2 FYNNEI. There are 14 residues in the CDR3. The CDR3 spells CASRPTASNEKLFF. The CDR3 DNA reads TGTGCCAGCAGACCGACAGCGTCTAATGAAAAACTGTTTTTT. The whole variable domain, filled in from reference TRBV2 and TRBJ1-4, reads EPEVTQTPSHQVTQMGQEVILRCVPISNHLYFYWYRQILGQKVEFLVSFYNNEISEKSEIFDDQFSVERPDGSNFTLKIRSTKLEDSAMYFCASRPTASNEKLFFGSGTQLSVL.

This clonotype showed up many times. The chain combines TRBV28 with TRBJ2-3; possibly TRBD1 or TRBD2 for D (5 bases each). This CDR3 has 14 residues. The germline gives CDR1 MDHEN, CDR2 SYDVKM. The V end lost 10 bases, the J end lost 1 base, and 15 bases lay between the germline ends. In DNA, the CDR3 is TGTGCCACCCTGAGGGGCGCTGGCACAGATACGCAGTATTTT. Protein sequence: CATLRGAGTDTQYF.

In its sample, this clonotype was seen a few times. This chain's CDR3 is CSASLAGGWIQYF. The CDR3 bases are TGCAGTGCGTCCCTAGCGGGGGGGTGGATTCAGTACTTC. The chain is built from TRBV20-1 and TRBJ2-4; TRBD2 matches at 12 bases. Trimming took 6 bases from V and 10 from J; bases not matched to a gene: 7. CDR1 DFQATT and CDR2 SNEGSKA come from the germline V gene (reference sequence). The CDR3 runs to 13 residues.